Below, 24 T cell receptor beta chains from the same sample are listed, as sequenced in a study of identifying expanded T cells in peripheral blood. The data were produced by immunoSEQ multiplex PCR, yet TCRdb's version contains in-frame clones alone and is incomplete. Seen here are about 63,000 clones, around four fifths observed once, and the top ten hold about 20%. The sequencing input was blood. The origin of the receptors is a person between 18 and 75 years old in good health.

This chain uses TRBV13 with TRBJ2-3, with 9 bases lining up with TRBD1. The CDR3 totals 16 residues. V lost 5 bases and J lost 6; bases outside the gene matches: 12. Germline V lookup: CDR1 PRHDT, CDR2 FYEKMQ (reference sequence). The CDR3 region is CASSQHRDRDTDTQYF. CDR3 sequence (DNA): TGTGCCAGCAGCCAGCACCGGGACAGGGATACGGATACGCAGTATTTT.

V usage is TRBV19 and J usage is TRBJ1-5; D perhaps matches TRBD1 (5 bases). Trimming shortened V by 7 bases and J by 7 bases, and 14 bases separated the two germline ends. CDR3 length equals 13 residues. Germline CDR1 and CDR2: LNHDA and SQIVND (reference sequence). CDR3 sequence: CASTLGQSQPQHF. CDR3 DNA sequence: TGTGCCAGTACCCTGGGGCAGTCGCAGCCCCAGCATTTT.

The genes are TRBV19 and TRBJ1-5, with 7 bases aligning to TRBD1. Germline lookup yields CDR1 LNHDA and CDR2 SQIVND (reference sequence). The junction had 3 bases not matched to a gene; V was cut back by 4 bases and J by 6 bases. This CDR3 comprises 13 residues. CDR3 DNA sequence: TGTGCCAGTAGTAGACAGGGAGGTCAGCCCCAGCATTTT. The encoded protein is CASSRQGGQPQHF.

CDR3 in amino acids: CASSDAWAGANYGYTF. CDR3 bases: TGTGCCAGCAGTGATGCCTGGGCAGGGGCTAACTATGGCTACACCTTC. The chain recombines TRBV25-1 with TRBJ1-2; weak D call: TRBD1 (6 bases). V shed 3 bases and J shed 0 bases, with 14 bases lying between them. The length of the CDR3 is 16 residues. In germline, CDR1 is MGHDK, CDR2 SYGVNS.

In DNA form, the CDR3 reads TGCGCCAGCAGCCGCGGGGGTGAAGCTTTCTTT. This codes for CASSRGGEAFF. The chain couples TRBV5-1 to TRBJ1-1; TRBD1 is a possible D gene (5 bases). Germline lookup yields CDR1 SGHRS and CDR2 YFSETQ. Trimming took off 4 bases at V and 7 bases at J, with 8 bases between the two ends. CDR3 length: 11 amino acids.

Turning to this clone: At one end, the junction sequence differs from germline, possibly due to a read error. The chain combines TRBV7-3 with TRBJ1-2; a possible D gene is TRBD1 (6 bases). The CDR3 has 14 residues. The germline V gene has CDR1 SGHTA and CDR2 FQGTGA. Here the CDR3 reads CASSPHRALEGYTF. The CDR3 region has the DNA TGCGCCAGCAGCCCCCACAGGGCCCTTGAGGGCTACACCTTC.

For this clone: Within the sample, other DNA sequences also encode this same CDR3. The chain links TRBV5-1 to TRBJ2-1; D tentatively reads TRBD1 or TRBD2 (5 bases each). The ends were cut back, 6 bases at V and 4 bases at J, with 11 bases in the middle. This CDR3 has 13 amino acids. CDR1 is SGHRS and CDR2 is YFSETQ in the germline V gene. The CDR3 DNA follows: TGCGCCAGCACCCGGGGCTCTTACAATGAGCAGTTCTTC. Translating gives CASTRGSYNEQFF.

V usage is TRBV5-1 and J usage is TRBJ2-2, with D possibly being TRBD1 (6 bases). V was cut by 4 bases and J by 4 bases, with 14 bases left in between. CDR3 length: 15 amino acids. Germline CDR1 and CDR2: SGHRS and YFSETQ. CDR3 protein: CASSGSGVGTGELFF. CDR3 nucleotides: TGCGCCAGCAGCGGTTCAGGGGTCGGCACCGGGGAGCTGTTTTTT.

This chain links TRBV30 with TRBJ1-3; D not certain. The CDR3 totals 12 residues. Per the germline V gene, CDR1 is GTSNPN and CDR2 is SVGIG (reference sequence). Trimming removed 1 base at V and 3 bases at J, with 4 bases between. This CDR3 is CAWSEDGNTIYF. The DNA of the CDR3 is TGTGCCTGGAGTGAAGATGGAAACACCATATATTTT. Filled out from reference TRBV30 and TRBJ1-3, the complete variable domain reads SQTIHQWPATLVQPVGSPLSLECTVEGTSNPNLYWYRQAAGRGLQLLFYSVGIGQISSEVPQNLSASRPQDRQFILSSKKLLLSDSGFYLCAWSEDGNTIYFGEGSWLTVV.

The V call is TRBV2, the J call TRBJ1-3; no reliable D call. The CDR3 is 16 residues long. Germline CDR1 reads SNHLY; CDR2 reads FYNNEI. Between the trimmed V and J ends, which lost 6 bases and 4 bases, there was a span of 19 bases. CDR3 region: CASRETALISGNTIYF. Written as DNA, the CDR3 is TGTGCCAGCAGAGAGACGGCCTTAATCTCCGGAAACACCATATATTTT. Combining the CDR3 with reference TRBV2 and TRBJ1-3 gives the whole variable domain EPEVTQTPSHQVTQMGQEVILRCVPISNHLYFYWYRQILGQKVEFLVSFYNNEISEKSEIFDDQFSVERPDGSNFTLKIRSTKLEDSAMYFCASRETALISGNTIYFGEGSWLTVV.

The V call is TRBV11-2, the J call TRBJ2-4; TRBD2 agrees at 12 bases. V trimming: 0 bases; J trimming: 0 bases; junction bases outside the gene matches: 6. Germline V gives CDR1 SGHAT, CDR2 FQNNGV. The CDR3 runs to 19 residues. The CDR3 spells CASSLDLASGRVAKNIQYF. The CDR3 DNA reads as TGTGCCAGCAGCTTAGATCTGGCTAGCGGGAGGGTAGCCAAAAACATTCAGTACTTC.

The chain employs TRBV7-2 and TRBJ1-1; 11 nucleotides align to TRBD1. After removal of 7 bases from V and 6 bases from J, the junction contained 16 bases not matched to a gene. The CDR3 sequence is 17 residues long. Germline CDR1 SGHTA, CDR2 FQGNSA. CDR3 sequence reads: CASNPSRDRGRYAEAFF. As DNA, the CDR3 is TGTGCCAGCAACCCCTCCCGGGACAGGGGGAGATACGCTGAAGCTTTCTTT.

This chain uses TRBV5-4 with TRBJ2-3; 12 bases agree with TRBD2. Losses at the gene ends were 4 bases for V and 5 bases for J; bases not matched to a gene: 14. The CDR3 has 18 amino acids. Germline V gene sequence: CDR1 SGHNT, CDR2 YYREEE (reference sequence). CDR3 region: CASSRGGLAGGSEDTQYF. The CDR3 DNA reads TGTGCCAGCAGCCGGGGAGGTCTAGCGGGAGGGTCCGAAGATACGCAGTATTTT.

J is TRBJ2-7 and V is TRBV11-2, with 9 positions matching TRBD1. Germline-derived CDR1 and CDR2 are SGHAT and FQNNGV. The CDR3 has 14 residues. V trimming: 5 bases; J trimming: 5 bases; junction bases outside the gene matches: 7. Here the CDR3 DNA reads TGTGCCAGCAGCCACCGGGACAGGGTACACGAGCAGTACTTC. The encoded protein is CASSHRDRVHEQYF. The full variable domain, rest sourced from reference TRBV11-2 and TRBJ2-7, is EAGVAQSPRYKIIEKRQSVAFWCNPISGHATLYWYQQILGQGPKLLIQFQNNGVVDDSQLPKDRFSAERLKGVDSTLKIQPAKLEDSAVYLCASSHRDRVHEQYFGPGTRLTVT.

The chain carries TRBV2 and TRBJ2-4; D not certain. The CDR3 covers 13 residues. Per germline, CDR1 SNHLY and CDR2 FYNNEI. Trimming removed 4 bases from V and 7 bases from J, with 11 bases in between. In nucleotides, the CDR3 is TGTGCCAGCAGTGGGACCGCCGGGAACATTCAGTACTTC. This sequence encodes CASSGTAGNIQYF.

With respect to this clone: No conserved phenylalanine or tryptophan is present at the end of the CDR3, so a read error is the likely explanation. The DNA is omitted, as the CDR3 cannot be located on it reliably, and the CDR3 follows TCRdb's listing. This chain uses TRBV19 with TRBJ1-2. CDR1 and CDR2 from the germline V gene are LNHDA and SQIVND (reference sequence). Ends included, the CDR3 has 14 residues. This CDR3 reads CASSMKLKQWDPTL.

The chain links TRBV6-4 to TRBJ1-5; D might be TRBD1 (6 bases). Trimming removed 6 bases at V and 0 bases at J, with 12 bases between. The CDR3 loop spans 15 amino acids. CDR1 MRHNA and CDR2 SNTAGT come from the germline V gene. CDR3 in DNA: TGTGCCAGCAGGGTAGAGGGGGATAGCAATCAGCCCCAGCATTTT. Translated, it gives CASRVEGDSNQPQHF.

This clone was recorded only once. The chain links TRBV7-9 to TRBJ1-1; D is ambiguous. CDR3 length: 17 residues. V was pared by 7 bases and J by 0 bases, with 21 bases between. From germline, CDR1 is SEHNR and CDR2 FQNEAQ (reference sequence). The CDR3 DNA sequence: TGTGCCAGCACTCTCTCCCGACGGTGGCAGATGAACACTGAAGCTTTCTTT. It is translated as CASTLSRRWQMNTEAFF.

There are a few counts of this clone. The chain employs TRBV5-6 and TRBJ2-7, with a weak D call TRBD2 (6 bases). Germline CDR1 and CDR2: SGHDT and YYEEEE. The CDR3 length is 16 residues. Trimming removed 1 base at V and 5 bases at J, with 19 bases between. The CDR3 spells CASSLISAGYGDEQYF. In DNA, the CDR3 is TGTGCCAGCAGCTTGATATCGGCGGGATATGGGGACGAGCAGTACTTC.

The chain uses TRBV7-9 and TRBJ2-1; unclear D gene. CDR3 length equals 14 residues. From germline, CDR1 is SEHNR and CDR2 FQNEAQ (reference sequence). V was pared by 5 bases and J by 2 bases, with 10 bases between. This chain's CDR3 is CASSPPYPYNEQFF. The CDR3 DNA follows: TGTGCCAGCAGCCCCCCTTACCCCTACAATGAGCAGTTCTTC.

The CDR3 sequence: CASSPRSTGYTF. CDR3 DNA: TGTGCCAGCAGTCCTCGCTCCACCGGCTACACCTTC. The chain employs TRBV7-2 and TRBJ1-2; D remains unclear. CDR1 is SGHTA and CDR2 is FQGNSA in the germline V gene. The CDR3 length is 12 residues. V dropped 6 bases and J dropped 8 bases, with 13 bases sitting between them. Using reference TRBV7-2 and TRBJ1-2 for the parts outside the CDR3, the full variable domain is GAGVSQSPSNKVTEKGKDVELRCDPISGHTALYWYRQSLGQGLEFLIYFQGNSAPDKSGLPSDRFSAERTGGSVSTLTIQRTQQEDSAVYLCASSPRSTGYTFGSGTRLTVV.

The CDR3 region is CASSSGLAGGKTQYF. DNA of the CDR3: TGTGCCAGCAGCTCGGGACTAGCGGGAGGAAAGACCCAGTACTTC. The chain couples TRBV11-2 to TRBJ2-5; TRBD2 agrees at 15 bases. V shed 4 bases and J 6 bases; nucleotides not matched to a gene: 3. Germline loops: CDR1 SGHAT, CDR2 FQNNGV. The CDR3 contains 15 residues.

The chain recombines TRBV2 with TRBJ2-5; D remains unclear. Germline V lookup: CDR1 SNHLY, CDR2 FYNNEI. This CDR3 region has 11 residues. Trimming removed 6 bases at V and 5 bases at J, with 7 bases between. CDR3 coding DNA: TGTGCCAGCAGGGCCGGGGAGACCCAGTACTTC. Residues: CASRAGETQYF.

This sequence joins TRBV11-3 and TRBJ2-3, with no clear D. CDR3 size: 12 residues. Between the trimmed V and J ends, which lost 7 bases and 10 bases, there was a span of 15 bases. The germline V gene has CDR1 SGHNT and CDR2 YENEEA. The CDR3 nucleotides read TGTGCCAGCACAAGACGTGGGGTCTCGCAGTATTTT. Its translation: CASTRRGVSQYF.